The subject of this entry is one T cell receptor (beta chain). These data originate in a study of blood T cell repertoires in COVID-19. Study information: Donors in the United States, Italy and Spain gave samples during acute or convalescent COVID-19.

Original processing methods: Reference gene primers were amplified, and this amplification served to estimate nucleated cell counts. The repertoire was sequenced with immunoSEQ multiplex PCR; TCRdb's copy has only in-frame clones and lacks some. V, J and clone size are those of that table, while D and trimming were read from the DNA. The sample comprises around 200,000 clones, under 85% of which are singletons, and around 6.8% rests with the top ten. V lost 0 bases and J 3 bases, leaving 6 bases between the germline ends. Per germline, CDR1 MGHRA and CDR2 YSYEKL. CDR3 size: 14 residues. The sample was peripheral blood. The receptor was derived from a human donor in a cohort sampled during active COVID-19. The gene calls are TRBV4-1 and TRBJ2-1; weak D call: TRBD1 (5 bases). This chain's CDR3 is CASSQDRDYNEQFF. The CDR3 DNA reads as TGCGCCAGCAGCCAAGACAGGGACTACAATGAGCAGTTCTTC.